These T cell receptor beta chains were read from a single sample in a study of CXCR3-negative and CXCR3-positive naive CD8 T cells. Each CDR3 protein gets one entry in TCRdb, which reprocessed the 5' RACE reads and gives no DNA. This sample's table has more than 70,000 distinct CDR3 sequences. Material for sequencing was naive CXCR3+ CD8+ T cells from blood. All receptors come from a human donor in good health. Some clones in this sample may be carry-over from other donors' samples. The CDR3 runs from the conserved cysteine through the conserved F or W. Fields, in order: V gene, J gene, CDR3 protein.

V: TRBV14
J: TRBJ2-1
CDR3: CASSLSRESGVINEQFF

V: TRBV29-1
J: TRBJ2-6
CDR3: CSAPGDRGHGGKNPGANVLTF

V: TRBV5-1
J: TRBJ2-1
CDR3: CASSLLEGALGDEQFF

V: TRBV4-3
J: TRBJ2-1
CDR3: CASSYLAGVDEQFF

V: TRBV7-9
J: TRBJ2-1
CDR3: CASSPSGTGITDEQFF

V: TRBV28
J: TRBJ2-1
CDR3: CASSFRLAGGHANEQFF

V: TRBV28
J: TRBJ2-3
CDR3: CASRDTGTSTDTQYF

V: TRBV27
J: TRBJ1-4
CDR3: CASSPGTGGEKLFF

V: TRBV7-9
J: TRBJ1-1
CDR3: CASSYDTEAFF

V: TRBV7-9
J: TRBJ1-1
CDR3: CASSIAKTEAFF

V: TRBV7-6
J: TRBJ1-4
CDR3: CASSQGGSEKLFF

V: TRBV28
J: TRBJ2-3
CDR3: CASSLAGGGTDTQYF

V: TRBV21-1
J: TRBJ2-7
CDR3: CASSKVGLGNEQYF

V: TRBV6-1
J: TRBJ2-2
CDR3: CASSDGASGELFF

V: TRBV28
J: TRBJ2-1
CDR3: CASSLPGTAYNEQFF

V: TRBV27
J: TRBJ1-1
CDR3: CASSPGGYTEAFF

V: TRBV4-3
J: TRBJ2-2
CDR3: CASSQDKFPPAGAGELFF

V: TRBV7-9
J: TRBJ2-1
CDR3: CASSLAGLSSYNEQFF

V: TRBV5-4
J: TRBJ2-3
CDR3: CASSTPDRGPTDTQYF

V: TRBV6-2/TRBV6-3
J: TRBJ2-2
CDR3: CASSYGINAGELFF

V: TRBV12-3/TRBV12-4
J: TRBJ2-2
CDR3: CASSSGGAGELFF

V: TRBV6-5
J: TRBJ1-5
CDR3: CASSFGQGNQPQHF

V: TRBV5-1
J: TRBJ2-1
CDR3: CASSLEGASSYNEQFF

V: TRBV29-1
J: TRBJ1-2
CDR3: CSAESGAGAYGYTF

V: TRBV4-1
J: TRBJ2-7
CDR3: CASSQESGTYEQYF

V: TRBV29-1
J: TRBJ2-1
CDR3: CSVVPYNEQFF

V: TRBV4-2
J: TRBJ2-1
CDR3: CASSPGEGGPLDEQFF

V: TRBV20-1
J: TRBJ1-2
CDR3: CSALTTENYGYTF

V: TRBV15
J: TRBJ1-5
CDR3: CATSRGAGSNGNQPQHF

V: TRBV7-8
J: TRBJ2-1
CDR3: CASSLMLGQGANEQFF

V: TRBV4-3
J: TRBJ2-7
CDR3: CASSQDFPRTGHEQYF

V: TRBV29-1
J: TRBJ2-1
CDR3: CSVERQAYNEQFF

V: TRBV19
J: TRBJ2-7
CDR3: CASSIAAGGAYEQYF

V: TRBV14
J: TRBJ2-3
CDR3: CASSQDSTGAATDTQYF

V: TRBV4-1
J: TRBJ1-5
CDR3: CASSYGSLEPQHF

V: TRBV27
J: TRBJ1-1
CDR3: CASSLSNRGTEAFF